This entry is about one TCR beta chain. This sample was included in a study of technical replicates of blood from a few donors. CDR1 is SGHVS, CDR2 FNYEAQ, per germline. The length of the CDR3 is 14 residues. The table came from immunoSEQ multiplex PCR; TCRdb's copy has only in-frame clones and leaves some out. Of approximately 99,000 clones in the sample, 95% are singletons; the top ten hold 0.2% to 0.25%. Input material: T cells isolated from PBMCs. This clonotype was obtained from a human donor in good health. The rearrangement joins TRBV7-6 to TRBJ2-5; 7 bases agree with TRBD1. The DNA end lines up better with TRBJ2-7; the J call may be wrong. CDR3 in DNA: TGTGCCAGCAGCTCATACAGGGGCTCCTACGAGCAGTACTTC. Translated: CASSSYRGSYEQYF.